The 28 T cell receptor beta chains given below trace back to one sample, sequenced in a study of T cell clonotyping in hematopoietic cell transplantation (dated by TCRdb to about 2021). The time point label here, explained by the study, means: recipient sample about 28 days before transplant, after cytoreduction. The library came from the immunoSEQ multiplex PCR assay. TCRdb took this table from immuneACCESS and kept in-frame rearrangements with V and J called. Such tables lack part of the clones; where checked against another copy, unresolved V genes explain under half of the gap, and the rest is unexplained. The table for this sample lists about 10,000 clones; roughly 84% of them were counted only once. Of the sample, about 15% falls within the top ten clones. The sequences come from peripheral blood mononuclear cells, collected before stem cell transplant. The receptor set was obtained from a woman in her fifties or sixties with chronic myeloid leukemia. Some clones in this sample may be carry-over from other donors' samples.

CDR3 sequence: CASSYILAGPYEQYF. The DNA for the CDR3 is TGTGCCAGCAGTTACATACTAGCGGGCCCCTACGAGCAGTACTTC. The chain combines TRBV6-5 with TRBJ2-7; 9 bases map to TRBD2. The CDR3 extends over 15 amino acids. In germline, CDR1 is MNHEY, CDR2 SVGAGI. With 2 bases clipped from V and 2 bases from J, the junction kept 4 bases outside the gene matches.

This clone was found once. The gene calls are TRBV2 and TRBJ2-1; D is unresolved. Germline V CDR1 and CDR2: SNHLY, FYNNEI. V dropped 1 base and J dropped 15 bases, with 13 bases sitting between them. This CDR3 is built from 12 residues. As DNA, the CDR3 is TGTGCCAGCAGTGAAGAGGTAAAAACCCCGTTCTTC. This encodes CASSEEVKTPFF. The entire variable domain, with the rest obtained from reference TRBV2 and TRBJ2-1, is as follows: EPEVTQTPSHQVTQMGQEVILRCVPISNHLYFYWYRQILGQKVEFLVSFYNNEISEKSEIFDDQFSVERPDGSNFTLKIRSTKLEDSAMYFCASSEEVKTPFFGPGTRLTVL.

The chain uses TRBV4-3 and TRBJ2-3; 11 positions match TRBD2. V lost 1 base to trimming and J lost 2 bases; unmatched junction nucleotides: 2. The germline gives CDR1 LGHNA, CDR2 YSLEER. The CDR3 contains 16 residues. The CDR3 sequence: CASSQALAGDTDTQYF. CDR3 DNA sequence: TGCGCCAGCAGCCAAGCACTAGCGGGAGACACAGATACGCAGTATTTT.

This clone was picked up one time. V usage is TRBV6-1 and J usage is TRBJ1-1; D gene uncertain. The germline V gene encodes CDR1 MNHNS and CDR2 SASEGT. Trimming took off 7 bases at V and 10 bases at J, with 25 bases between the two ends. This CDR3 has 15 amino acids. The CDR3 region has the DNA TGTGCCAGCAAGGCTTTCCCGACCCAAGAACGAGGAGCTTTCTTT. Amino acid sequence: CASKAFPTQERGAFF.

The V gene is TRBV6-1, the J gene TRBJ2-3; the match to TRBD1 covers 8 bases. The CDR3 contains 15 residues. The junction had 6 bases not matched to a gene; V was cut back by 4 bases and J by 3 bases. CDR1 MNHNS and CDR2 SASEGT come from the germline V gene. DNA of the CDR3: TGTGCCAGCAGTGTAAGGACAGGGTGGACAGATACGCAGTATTTT. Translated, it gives CASSVRTGWTDTQYF.

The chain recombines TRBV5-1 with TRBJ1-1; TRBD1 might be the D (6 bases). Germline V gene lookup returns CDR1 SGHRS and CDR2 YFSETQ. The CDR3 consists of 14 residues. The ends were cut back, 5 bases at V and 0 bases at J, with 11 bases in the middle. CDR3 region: CASRSDRLNTEAFF. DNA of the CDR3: TGCGCCAGCAGATCGGACAGACTGAACACTGAAGCTTTCTTT. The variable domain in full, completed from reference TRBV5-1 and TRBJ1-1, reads KAGVTQTPRYLIKTRGQQVTLSCSPISGHRSVSWYQQTPGQGLQFLFEYFSETQRNKGNFPGRFSGRQFSNSRSEMNVSTLELGDSALYLCASRSDRLNTEAFFGQGTRLTVV.

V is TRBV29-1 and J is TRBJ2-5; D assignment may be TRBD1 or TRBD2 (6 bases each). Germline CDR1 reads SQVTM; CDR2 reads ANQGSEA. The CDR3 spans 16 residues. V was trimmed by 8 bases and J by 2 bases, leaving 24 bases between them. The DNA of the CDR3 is TGCAGCACCGAGGGGGGATCCTTTACTTCGCAAGAGACCCAGTACTTC. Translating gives CSTEGGSFTSQETQYF.

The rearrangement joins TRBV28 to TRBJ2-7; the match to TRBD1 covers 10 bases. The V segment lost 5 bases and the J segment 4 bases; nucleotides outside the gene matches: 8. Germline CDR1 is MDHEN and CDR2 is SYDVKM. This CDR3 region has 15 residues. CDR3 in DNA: TGTGCCAGCAGTCAGCCGGGACAGGGGCTTTACGAGCAGTACTTC. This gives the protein CASSQPGQGLYEQYF.

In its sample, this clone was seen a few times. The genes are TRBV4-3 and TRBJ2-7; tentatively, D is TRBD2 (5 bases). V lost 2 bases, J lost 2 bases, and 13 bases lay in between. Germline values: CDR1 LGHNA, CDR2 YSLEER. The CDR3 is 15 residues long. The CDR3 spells CASSQKADAAYEQYF. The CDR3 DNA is TGCGCCAGCAGCCAAAAAGCGGACGCAGCCTACGAGCAGTACTTC.

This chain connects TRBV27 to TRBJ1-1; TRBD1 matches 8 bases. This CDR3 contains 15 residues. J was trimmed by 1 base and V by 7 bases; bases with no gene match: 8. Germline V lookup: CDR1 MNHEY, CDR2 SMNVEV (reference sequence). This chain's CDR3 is CASTRTGSTNTEAFF. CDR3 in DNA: TGTGCCAGCACCAGGACAGGGTCTACGAACACTGAAGCTTTCTTT.

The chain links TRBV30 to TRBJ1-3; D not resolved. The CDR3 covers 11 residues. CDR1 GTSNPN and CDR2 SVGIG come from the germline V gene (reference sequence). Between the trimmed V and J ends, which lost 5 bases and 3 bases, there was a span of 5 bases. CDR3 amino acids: CAWLVGNTIYF. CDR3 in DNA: TGTGCCTGGCTGGTTGGAAACACCATATATTTT.

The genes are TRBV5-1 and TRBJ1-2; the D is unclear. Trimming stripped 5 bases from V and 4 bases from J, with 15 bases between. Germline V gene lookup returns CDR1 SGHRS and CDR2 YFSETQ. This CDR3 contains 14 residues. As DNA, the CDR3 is TGCGCCAGCAGAACTACACAGACTGTCTATGGCTACACCTTC. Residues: CASRTTQTVYGYTF.

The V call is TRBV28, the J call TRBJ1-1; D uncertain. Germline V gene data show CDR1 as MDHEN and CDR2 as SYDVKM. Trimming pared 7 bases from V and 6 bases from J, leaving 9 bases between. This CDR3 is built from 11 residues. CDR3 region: CASKGPAEAFF. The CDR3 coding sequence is TGTGCCAGCAAAGGGCCCGCTGAAGCTTTCTTT.

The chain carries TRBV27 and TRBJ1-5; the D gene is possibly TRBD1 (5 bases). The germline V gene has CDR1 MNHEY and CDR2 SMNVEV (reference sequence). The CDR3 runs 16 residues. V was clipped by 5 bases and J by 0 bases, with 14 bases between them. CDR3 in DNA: TGTGCCAGCAGTCGATTCTGGGACGGTAGCAATCAGCCCCAGCATTTT. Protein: CASSRFWDGSNQPQHF.

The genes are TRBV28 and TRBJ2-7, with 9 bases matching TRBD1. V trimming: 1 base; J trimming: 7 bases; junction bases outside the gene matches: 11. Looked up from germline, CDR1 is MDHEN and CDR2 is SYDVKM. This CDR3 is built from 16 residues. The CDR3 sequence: CASSLLVRGTGKEQYF. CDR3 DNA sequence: TGTGCCAGCAGTTTATTGGTGCGGGGGACAGGGAAGGAGCAGTACTTC.

The CDR3 DNA is TGTGCCAGCAGCTTAGACAGGATGTTCCAAGAGACCCAGTACTTC. This encodes CASSLDRMFQETQYF. This sequence joins TRBV7-9 and TRBJ2-5; tentatively, D is TRBD1 (5 bases). Germline V lookup: CDR1 SEHNR, CDR2 FQNEAQ (reference sequence). This CDR3 spans 15 amino acids. V lost 1 base, J lost 1 base, and 10 bases lay in between.

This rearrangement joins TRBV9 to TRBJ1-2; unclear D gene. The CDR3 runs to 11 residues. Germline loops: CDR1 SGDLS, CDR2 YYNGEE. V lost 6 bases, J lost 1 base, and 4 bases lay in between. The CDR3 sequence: CASTRNYGYTF. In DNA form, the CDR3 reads TGTGCCAGCACCCGTAACTATGGCTACACCTTC.

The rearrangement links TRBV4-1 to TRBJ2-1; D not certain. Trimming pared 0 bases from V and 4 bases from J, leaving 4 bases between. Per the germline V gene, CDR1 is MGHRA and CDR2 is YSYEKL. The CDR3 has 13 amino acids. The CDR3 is CASSQDGYNEQFF. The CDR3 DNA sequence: TGCGCCAGCAGCCAAGACGGTTACAATGAGCAGTTCTTC.

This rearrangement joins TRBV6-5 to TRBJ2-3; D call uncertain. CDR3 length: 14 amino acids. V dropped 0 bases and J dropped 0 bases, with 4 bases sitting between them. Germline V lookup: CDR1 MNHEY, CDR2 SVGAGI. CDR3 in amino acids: CASSYSGSTDTQYF. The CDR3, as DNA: TGTGCCAGCAGTTACTCGGGCAGCACAGATACGCAGTATTTT.

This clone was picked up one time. The CDR3 reads CASIFGTGSYEQYF. The CDR3 bases are TGTGCCAGCATTTTCGGGACAGGGTCCTACGAGCAGTACTTC. The chain recombines TRBV6-6 with TRBJ2-7; 9 bases agree with TRBD1. V gave up 7 bases and J gave up 1 base; unmatched junction bases: 5. From germline, CDR1 is MNHNY and CDR2 SVGAGI (reference sequence). The CDR3 is 14 residues long.

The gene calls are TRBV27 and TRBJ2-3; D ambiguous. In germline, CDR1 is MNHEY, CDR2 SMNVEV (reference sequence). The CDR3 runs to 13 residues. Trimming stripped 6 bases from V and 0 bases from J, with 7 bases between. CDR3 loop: CASSMTSTDTQYF. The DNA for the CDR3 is TGTGCCAGCAGCATGACTAGCACAGATACGCAGTATTTT.

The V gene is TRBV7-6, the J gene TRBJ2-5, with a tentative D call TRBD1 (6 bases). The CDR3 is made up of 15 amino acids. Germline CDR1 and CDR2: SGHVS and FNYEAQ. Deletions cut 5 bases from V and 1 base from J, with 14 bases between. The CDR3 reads CASSPGQGTQETQYF. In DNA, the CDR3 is TGTGCCAGCAGCCCGGGGCAGGGGACCCAAGAGACCCAGTACTTC. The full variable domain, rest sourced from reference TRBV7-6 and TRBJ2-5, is GAGVSQSPRYKVTKRGQDVALRCDPISGHVSLYWYRQALGQGPEFLTYFNYEAQQDKSGLPNDRFSAERPEGSISTLTIQRTEQRDSAMYRCASSPGQGTQETQYFGPGTRLLVL.

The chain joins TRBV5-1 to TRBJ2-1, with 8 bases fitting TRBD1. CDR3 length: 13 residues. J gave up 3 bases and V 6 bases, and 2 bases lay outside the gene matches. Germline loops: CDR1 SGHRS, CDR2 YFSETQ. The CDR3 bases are TGCGCCAGCATGGACAGGGACTACAATGAGCAGTTCTTC. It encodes CASMDRDYNEQFF.

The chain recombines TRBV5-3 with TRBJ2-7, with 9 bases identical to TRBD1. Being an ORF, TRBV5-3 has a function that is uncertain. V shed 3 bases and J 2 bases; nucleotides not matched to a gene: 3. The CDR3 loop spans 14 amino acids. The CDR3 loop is CARSSGTGTYEQYF. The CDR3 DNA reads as TGTGCCAGAAGCTCCGGGACAGGGACCTACGAGCAGTACTTC.

The CDR3 spells CASSTGNDYEQYF. DNA for the CDR3: TGTGCCAGCAGTACCGGGAACGACTACGAGCAGTACTTC. The J gene is TRBJ2-7, the V gene TRBV2; D perhaps matches TRBD2 (5 bases). The CDR3 runs 13 residues. V was clipped by 5 bases and J by 3 bases, with 11 bases between them. Per germline, CDR1 SNHLY and CDR2 FYNNEI.

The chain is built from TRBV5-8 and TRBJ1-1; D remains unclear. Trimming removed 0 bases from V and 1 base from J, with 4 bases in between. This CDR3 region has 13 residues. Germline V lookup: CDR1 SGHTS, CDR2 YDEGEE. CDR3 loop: CASSLVRNTEAFF. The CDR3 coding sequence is TGTGCCAGCAGCTTGGTACGGAACACTGAAGCTTTCTTT. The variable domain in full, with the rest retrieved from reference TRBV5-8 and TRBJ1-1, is EAGVTQSPTHLIKTRGQQATLRCSPISGHTSVYWYQQALGLGLQFLLWYDEGEERNRGNFPPRFSGRQFPNYSSELNVNALELEDSALYLCASSLVRNTEAFFGQGTRLTVV.

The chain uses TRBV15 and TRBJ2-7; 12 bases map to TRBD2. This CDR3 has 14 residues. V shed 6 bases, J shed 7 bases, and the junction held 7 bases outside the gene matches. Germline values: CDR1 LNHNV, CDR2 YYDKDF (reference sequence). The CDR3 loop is CATSRTSGTREQYF. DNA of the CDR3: TGTGCCACCAGTCGGACTAGCGGGACCAGGGAGCAGTACTTC.

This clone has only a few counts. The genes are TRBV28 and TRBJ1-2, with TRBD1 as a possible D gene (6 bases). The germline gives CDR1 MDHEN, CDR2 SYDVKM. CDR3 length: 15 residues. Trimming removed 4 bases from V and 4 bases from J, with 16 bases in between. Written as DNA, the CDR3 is TGTGCCAGCAGTTCAGGGGACTTAGATGCCTATGGCTACACCTTC. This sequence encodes CASSSGDLDAYGYTF.